This T cell receptor (beta chain) originates from a study of cytomegalovirus exposure and HLA in healthy donors. The PCR ran on 60 Vbeta and 13 Jbeta primers. TCRdb's copy holds only in-frame clones and misses some; the assay was immunoSEQ multiplex PCR. The sample includes about 260,000 clones, around two thirds of them seen just once. The junction had 2 bases not matched to a gene; V was cut back by 2 bases and J by 5 bases. In germline, CDR1 is PRHDT, CDR2 FYEKMQ (reference sequence). The CDR3 loop spans 14 amino acids. The chain joins TRBV13 to TRBJ2-3; 9 bases align to TRBD2. This receptor was identified in a female donor in good health and CMV-seronegative. Sequenced material: PBMCs. CDR3 in amino acids: CASSLLAGQDTQYF. CDR3 nucleotide sequence: TGTGCCAGCAGCTTACTAGCGGGACAAGATACGCAGTATTTT.